The clone carrying this TCR beta chain was counted once. This sample was taken from a study of blood T cell repertoires in COVID-19. Study background: In each case, the material was cDNA or gDNA derived from T cells, B-cell-depleted T cells, or PBMCs.

The V end lost 8 bases, the J end lost 4 bases, and 21 bases lay between the germline ends. CDR3 length equals 16 residues. Germline V lookup: CDR1 MDHEN, CDR2 SYDVKM. Methods used by the authors: Using reference gene primer amplification, nucleated cell counts were estimated. The method was immunoSEQ multiplex PCR; TCRdb's version includes in-frame clones alone and lacks a portion of them. V and J calls and clone size are those listed in that table; D and trimming were worked out from the DNA. The sample shows over 200,000 clones, approximately 87% of them seen only once. The TCR comes from a man aged 55 to 70 who had recovered from COVID-19. The genes are TRBV28 and TRBJ1-5, with a tentative D call TRBD1 (6 bases). The source material was peripheral blood. The CDR3 DNA follows: TGTGCCAGCGGGGGTCAGGGGCCCGGCGGGAATCAGCCCCAGCATTTT. Translating gives CASGGQGPGGNQPQHF.